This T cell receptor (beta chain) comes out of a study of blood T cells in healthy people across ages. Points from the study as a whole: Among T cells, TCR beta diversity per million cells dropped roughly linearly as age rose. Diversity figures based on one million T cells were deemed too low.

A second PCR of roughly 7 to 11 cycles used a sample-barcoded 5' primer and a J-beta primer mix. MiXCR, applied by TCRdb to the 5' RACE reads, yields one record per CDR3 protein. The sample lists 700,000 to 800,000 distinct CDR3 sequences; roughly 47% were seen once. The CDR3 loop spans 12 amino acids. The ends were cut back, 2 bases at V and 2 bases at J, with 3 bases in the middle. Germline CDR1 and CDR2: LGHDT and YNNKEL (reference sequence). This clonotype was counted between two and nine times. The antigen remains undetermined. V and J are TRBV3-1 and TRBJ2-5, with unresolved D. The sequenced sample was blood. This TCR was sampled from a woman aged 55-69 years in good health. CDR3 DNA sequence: TGTGCCAGCAGCCAACAACAAGAGACCCAGTACTTC. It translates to CASSQQQETQYF.